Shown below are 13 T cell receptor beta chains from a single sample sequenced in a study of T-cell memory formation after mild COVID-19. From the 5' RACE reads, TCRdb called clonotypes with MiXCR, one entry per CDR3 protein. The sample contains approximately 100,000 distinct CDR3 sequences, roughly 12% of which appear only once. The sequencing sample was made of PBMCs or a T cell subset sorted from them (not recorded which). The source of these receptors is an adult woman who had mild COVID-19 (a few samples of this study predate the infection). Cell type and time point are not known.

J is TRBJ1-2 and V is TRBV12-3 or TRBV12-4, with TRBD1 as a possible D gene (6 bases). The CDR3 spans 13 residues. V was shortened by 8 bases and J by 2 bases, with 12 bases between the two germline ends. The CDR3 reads CASGGILNYGYTF. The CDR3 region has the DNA TGTGCCAGCGGGGGCATCCTAAACTATGGCTACACCTTC.

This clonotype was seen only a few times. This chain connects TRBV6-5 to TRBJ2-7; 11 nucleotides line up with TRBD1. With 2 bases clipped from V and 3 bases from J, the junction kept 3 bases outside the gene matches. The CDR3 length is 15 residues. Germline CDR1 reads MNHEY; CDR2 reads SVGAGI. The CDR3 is CASSYPGTGGYEQYF. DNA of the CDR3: TGTGCCAGCAGTTACCCTGGGACAGGGGGCTACGAGCAGTACTTC.

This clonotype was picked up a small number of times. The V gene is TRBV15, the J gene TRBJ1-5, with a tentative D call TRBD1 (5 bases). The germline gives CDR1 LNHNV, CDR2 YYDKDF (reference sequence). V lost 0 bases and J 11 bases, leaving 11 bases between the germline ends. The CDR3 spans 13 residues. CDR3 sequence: CATSRDRTTAQHF. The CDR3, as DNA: TGTGCCACCAGCAGAGATAGAACGACAGCCCAGCATTTT.

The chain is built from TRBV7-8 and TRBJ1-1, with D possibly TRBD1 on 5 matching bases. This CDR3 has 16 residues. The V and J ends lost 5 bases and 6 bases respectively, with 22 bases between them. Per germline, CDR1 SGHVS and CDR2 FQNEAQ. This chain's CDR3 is CASSRSGRDGVSEAFF. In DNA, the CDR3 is TGTGCCAGCAGCCGAAGTGGGAGGGACGGGGTGTCTGAAGCTTTCTTT. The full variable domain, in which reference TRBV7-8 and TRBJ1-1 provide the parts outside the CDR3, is GAGVSQSPRYKVAKRGQDVALRCDPISGHVSLFWYQQALGQGPEFLTYFQNEAQLDKSGLPSDRFFAERPEGSVSTLKIQRTQQEDSAVYLCASSRSGRDGVSEAFFGQGTRLTVV.

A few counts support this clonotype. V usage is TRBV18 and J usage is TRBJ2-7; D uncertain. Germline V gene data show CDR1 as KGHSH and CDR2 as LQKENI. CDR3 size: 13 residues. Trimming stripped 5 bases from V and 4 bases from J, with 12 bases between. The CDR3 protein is CASSDLHGYEQYF. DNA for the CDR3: TGTGCCAGCTCAGACCTCCATGGGTACGAGCAGTACTTC.

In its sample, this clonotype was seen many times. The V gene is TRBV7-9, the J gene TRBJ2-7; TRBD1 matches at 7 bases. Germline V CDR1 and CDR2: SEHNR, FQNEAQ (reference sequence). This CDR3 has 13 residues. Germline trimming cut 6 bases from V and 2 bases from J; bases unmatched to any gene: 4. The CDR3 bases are TGTGCCAGCAGTCAGGGGGTGGCCTACGAGCAGTACTTC. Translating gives CASSQGVAYEQYF.

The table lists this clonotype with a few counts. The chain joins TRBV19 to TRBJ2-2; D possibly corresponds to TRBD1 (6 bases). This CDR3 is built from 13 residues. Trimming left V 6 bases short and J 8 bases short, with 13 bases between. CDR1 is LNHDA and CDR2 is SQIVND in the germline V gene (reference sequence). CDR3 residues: CASRIGGWGELFF. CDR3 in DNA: TGTGCCAGTAGAATTGGGGGCTGGGGGGAGCTGTTTTTT.

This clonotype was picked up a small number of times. The DNA of the CDR3 is TGTGCCAGCAGCCCTGGCCAGCGGAAACCCTACAATGAGCAGTTCTTC. Its translation: CASSPGQRKPYNEQFF. V is TRBV7-2 and J is TRBJ2-1; D may be TRBD2 (5 bases). Trimming removed 5 bases at V and 2 bases at J, with 16 bases between. This CDR3 spans 16 amino acids. Germline-derived CDR1 and CDR2 are SGHTA and FQGNSA.

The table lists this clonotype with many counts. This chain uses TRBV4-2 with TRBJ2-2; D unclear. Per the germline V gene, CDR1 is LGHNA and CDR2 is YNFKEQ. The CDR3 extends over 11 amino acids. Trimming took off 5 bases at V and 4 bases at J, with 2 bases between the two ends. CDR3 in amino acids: CASSATGELFF. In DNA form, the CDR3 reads TGTGCCAGCAGCGCCACCGGGGAGCTGTTTTTT.

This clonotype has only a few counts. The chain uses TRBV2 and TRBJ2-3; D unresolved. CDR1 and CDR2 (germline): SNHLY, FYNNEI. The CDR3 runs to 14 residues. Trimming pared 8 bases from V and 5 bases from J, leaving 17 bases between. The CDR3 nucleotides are TGTGCCAGCCTCCGAACACCCTCCGGAGATACGCAGTATTTT. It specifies CASLRTPSGDTQYF.

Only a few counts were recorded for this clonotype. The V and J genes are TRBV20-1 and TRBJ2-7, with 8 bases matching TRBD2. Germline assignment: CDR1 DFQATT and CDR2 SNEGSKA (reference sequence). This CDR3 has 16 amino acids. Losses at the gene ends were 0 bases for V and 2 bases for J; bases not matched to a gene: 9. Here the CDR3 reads CSARDRSSGVTYEQYF. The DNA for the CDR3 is TGCAGTGCTAGAGATCGTAGTAGCGGGGTAACCTACGAGCAGTACTTC.

The CDR3: CSDREHYEQYF. The CDR3 region has the DNA TGCAGTGACCGGGAGCACTACGAGCAGTACTTC. The chain has TRBV20-1 and TRBJ2-7; tentative D call: TRBD2 (6 bases). CDR1 is DFQATT, CDR2 SNEGSKA, per germline (reference sequence). The CDR3 consists of 11 residues. Trimming stripped 7 bases from V and 3 bases from J, with 10 bases between.

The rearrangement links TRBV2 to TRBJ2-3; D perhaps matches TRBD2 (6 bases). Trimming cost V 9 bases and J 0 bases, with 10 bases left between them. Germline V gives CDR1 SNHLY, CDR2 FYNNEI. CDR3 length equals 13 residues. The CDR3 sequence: CARPGTSTDTQYF. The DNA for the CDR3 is TGTGCCAGACCGGGGACTAGCACAGATACGCAGTATTTT.